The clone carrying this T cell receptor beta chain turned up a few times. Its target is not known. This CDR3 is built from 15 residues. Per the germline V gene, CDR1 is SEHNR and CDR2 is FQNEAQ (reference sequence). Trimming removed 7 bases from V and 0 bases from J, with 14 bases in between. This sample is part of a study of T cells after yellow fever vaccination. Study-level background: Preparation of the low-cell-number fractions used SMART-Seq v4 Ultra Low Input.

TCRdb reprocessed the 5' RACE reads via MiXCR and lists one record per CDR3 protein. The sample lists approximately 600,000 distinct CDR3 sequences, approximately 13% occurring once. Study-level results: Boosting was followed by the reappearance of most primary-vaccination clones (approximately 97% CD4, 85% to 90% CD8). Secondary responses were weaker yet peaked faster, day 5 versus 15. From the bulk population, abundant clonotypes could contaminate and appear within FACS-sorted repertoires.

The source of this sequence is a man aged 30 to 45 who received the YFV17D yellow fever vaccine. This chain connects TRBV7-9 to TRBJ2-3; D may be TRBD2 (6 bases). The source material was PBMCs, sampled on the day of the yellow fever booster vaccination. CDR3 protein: CASTPWGESTDTQYF. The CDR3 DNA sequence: TGTGCCAGCACCCCCTGGGGGGAAAGCACAGATACGCAGTATTTT. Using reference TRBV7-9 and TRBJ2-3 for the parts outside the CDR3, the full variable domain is DTGVSQNPRHKITKRGQNVTFRCDPISEHNRLYWYRQTLGQGPEFLTYFQNEAQLEKSRLLSDRFSAERPKGSFSTLEIQRTEQGDSAMYLCASTPWGESTDTQYFGPGTRLTVL.